Listed below are T cell receptor beta chains from one sample, sequenced in a study of cytomegalovirus exposure and HLA in healthy donors. Repertoires were generated with immunoSEQ multiplex PCR, while TCRdb's copy carries only in-frame clones and drops some. The sample includes about 99,000 clones. The sample comprised PBMCs. Receptor source: a man aged 35-49 years in good health and CMV-seronegative. The CDR3 runs from the conserved cysteine through the conserved F or W. The order of the fields is V gene, J gene, D gene, CDR3 DNA, CDR3 protein. A D gene is named only where the DNA matches it firmly.

V: TRBV7-2
J: TRBJ2-2
D: TRBD2
DNA: TGTGCCAGCAGATTAGCGGGGGGGCATCACACCGGGGAGCTGTTTTTT
CDR3: CASRLAGGHHTGELFF

V: TRBV6-1
J: TRBJ2-5
D: .
DNA: TGTGCCAGCAGTGAAGGGGGGCGGGGGGAGACCCAGTACTTC
CDR3: CASSEGGRGETQYF

V: TRBV2
J: TRBJ2-2
D: .
DNA: TGTGCCACCCGAGGAAGGACAGCGAACACCGGGGAGCTGTTTTTT
CDR3: CATRGRTANTGELFF

V: TRBV7-2
J: TRBJ2-5
D: .
DNA: TGTGCCAGCAGCTTATCCCGAGAGACCCAGTACTTC
CDR3: CASSLSRETQYF

V: TRBV14
J: TRBJ2-1
D: TRBD2
DNA: TGTGCCAGCAGCCAAGATTTCGCGGGACTAGCGGGAGTAAATGAGCAGTTCTTC
CDR3: CASSQDFAGLAGVNEQFF

V: TRBV30
J: TRBJ1-2
D: .
DNA: TGTGCCTGGAGTGGGGGGGAACATGGCTACACCTTC
CDR3: CAWSGGEHGYTF

V: TRBV14
J: TRBJ2-7
D: TRBD2
DNA: TGTGCCAGCAGCCGCCCCAGCGGGAGGGCCGACGAGCAGTACTTC
CDR3: CASSRPSGRADEQYF

V: TRBV5-4
J: TRBJ1-6
D: .
DNA: TGTGCCAGCAGCAAGGGGGTCCTCTATAATTCACCCCTCCACTTT
CDR3: CASSKGVLYNSPLHF

V: TRBV5-5
J: TRBJ2-7
D: .
DNA: TGTGCCAGCAGCTTGGCCGCGGGATCTGGCGAGCAGTACTTC
CDR3: CASSLAAGSGEQYF

V: TRBV5-1
J: TRBJ2-3
D: .
DNA: TGCGCCAGCAGGGAGGGGGCGCGGGGAGATACGCAGTATTTT
CDR3: CASREGARGDTQYF

V: TRBV7-2
J: TRBJ1-5
D: TRBD1
DNA: TGTGCCAGCAGCTTAGATGCAGGGGGTAATCAGCCCCAGCATTTT
CDR3: CASSLDAGGNQPQHF

V: TRBV7-9
J: TRBJ2-7
D: .
DNA: TGTGCCAGCAGCTTAGGAGACGAGCGCTACGAGCAGTACTTC
CDR3: CASSLGDERYEQYF

V: TRBV30
J: TRBJ1-4
D: .
DNA: TGTGCCTGGAGTTTCACAGCAACTAATGAAAAACTGTTTTTT
CDR3: CAWSFTATNEKLFF

V: TRBV19
J: TRBJ1-5
D: TRBD1
DNA: TGTGCCAGTACCCATCCGGGGGCACAGGGGGTAGGAGGTCAGCCCCAGCATTTT
CDR3: CASTHPGAQGVGGQPQHF

V: TRBV14
J: TRBJ1-6
D: .
DNA: TGTGCCAGCAGCCAAGGTCTGAGGAGGGCTTATAATTCACCCCTCCACTTT
CDR3: CASSQGLRRAYNSPLHF

V: TRBV7-2
J: TRBJ1-1
D: .
DNA: TGTGCCAGCAGCTTAGCTAAGACAGCGAACACTGAAGCTTTCTTT
CDR3: CASSLAKTANTEAFF

V: TRBV30
J: TRBJ1-5
D: .
DNA: TGTGCCTGGTCCAGGGATAGCAATCAGCCCCAGCATTTT
CDR3: CAWSRDSNQPQHF

V: TRBV5-4
J: TRBJ2-7
D: TRBD2
DNA: TGTGCCAGCAGCCCCAGGAGCGGGGGGTCCCACGAGCAGTACTTC
CDR3: CASSPRSGGSHEQYF

V: TRBV7-8
J: TRBJ2-3
D: .
DNA: TGTGCCAGCAGCATATTGAGAGATACGCAGTATTTT
CDR3: CASSILRDTQYF

V: TRBV11-2
J: TRBJ1-4
D: .
DNA: TGTGCCAGCAGCGCGAGACAGTTTGTTACTGAAAAACTGTTTTTT
CDR3: CASSARQFVTEKLFF

V: TRBV6-1
J: TRBJ1-2
D: .
DNA: TGTGCCAGCAGTGAACCACACAAAGTCCATGGCTACACCTTC
CDR3: CASSEPHKVHGYTF

V: TRBV10-3
J: TRBJ1-3
D: TRBD1
DNA: TGTGCCATCAGTGAGAAAGGGACAGGGGGTTCTGGAAACACCATATATTTT
CDR3: CAISEKGTGGSGNTIYF

V: TRBV10-1
J: TRBJ2-2
D: TRBD1
DNA: TGCGCCAGCAGTCGACAGGGGACGAACACCGGGGAGCTGTTTTTT
CDR3: CASSRQGTNTGELFF

V: TRBV11-3
J: TRBJ2-7
D: TRBD2
DNA: TGTGCCAGCAGCCCAGGACTAGCGGGGGCCCACGAGCAGTACTTC
CDR3: CASSPGLAGAHEQYF

V: TRBV2
J: TRBJ2-3
D: TRBD1
DNA: TGTGCCAGCAGTGACGTCAGGGGGTCAGATACGCAGTATTTT
CDR3: CASSDVRGSDTQYF

V: TRBV6-5
J: TRBJ2-5
D: .
DNA: TGTGCCAGCAGTTACTCGAATCAGGGCACGGAGGAGACCCAGTACTTC
CDR3: CASSYSNQGTEETQYF

V: TRBV7-8
J: TRBJ1-2
D: .
DNA: TGTGCCAGCAGCTTAGACGGAGGGGACTATGGCTACACCTTC
CDR3: CASSLDGGDYGYTF

V: TRBV28
J: TRBJ2-5
D: .
DNA: TGTGCCAGCAGTTTAAACAACCAAGAGACCCAGTACTTC
CDR3: CASSLNNQETQYF

V: TRBV4-3
J: TRBJ1-2
D: TRBD1
DNA: TGCGCCAGCAGCTACGGGACAGCCAACGACTACACCTTC
CDR3: CASSYGTANDYTF

V: TRBV30
J: TRBJ1-5
D: TRBD1
DNA: TGTGCCTGGAGGTCTGAGGGACAGGGGGCGCGCAATCAGCCCCAGCATTTT
CDR3: CAWRSEGQGARNQPQHF

V: TRBV7-9
J: TRBJ1-6
D: TRBD1
DNA: TGTGCCAGCAGCTTCATCACAGGGGTGGGTTCACCCCTCCACTTT
CDR3: CASSFITGVGSPLHF

V: TRBV27
J: TRBJ2-2
D: TRBD1
DNA: TGTGCCAGCGGGGTGACAGGGGGCTATACCGGGGAGCTGTTTTTT
CDR3: CASGVTGGYTGELFF